The 22 T cell receptor beta chains below all came from one sample that was sequenced in a study of cytomegalovirus exposure and HLA in healthy donors. Profiled with immunoSEQ multiplex PCR; TCRdb holds only in-frame clones, not every one. Here the sample spans approximately 260,000 clones, about 90% being singletons. The sample was PBMCs. These receptors were taken from a woman in her 30s in good health and CMV-seropositive.

The chain combines TRBV15 with TRBJ2-7, with 10 bases matching TRBD1. V lost 5 bases to trimming and J lost 8 bases; unmatched junction nucleotides: 12. Germline V gene data show CDR1 as LNHNV and CDR2 as YYDKDF (reference sequence). The CDR3 length is 15 residues. DNA of the CDR3: TGTGCCACCAGCGCCACTCGACAGGGGGCCCACAAGCAGTACTTC. Protein sequence: CATSATRQGAHKQYF.

The rearrangement links TRBV6-1 to TRBJ2-2; 9 nucleotides match TRBD2. V gave up 3 bases and J gave up 7 bases; unmatched junction bases: 9. Germline V gene sequence: CDR1 MNHNS, CDR2 SASEGT. This CDR3 is built from 16 residues. The CDR3 DNA reads TGTGCCAGCAGTGATGGATTAGCGGGAGTTATCGGGGAGCTGTTTTTT. Amino acid sequence: CASSDGLAGVIGELFF.

The V call is TRBV27, the J call TRBJ2-7; a possible D gene is TRBD1 (5 bases). This CDR3 region has 13 residues. CDR1 MNHEY and CDR2 SMNVEV come from the germline V gene (reference sequence). V was pared by 6 bases and J by 6 bases, with 15 bases between. CDR3 bases: TGTGCCAGCAGAAGAGACAGCCCGCTCGAGCAGTACTTC. It yields the protein CASRRDSPLEQYF.

In DNA, the CDR3 is TGTGCCAGCAGCGTAGATGGACGGAGGACCTACGAGCAGTACTTC. It is translated as CASSVDGRRTYEQYF. The chain couples TRBV9 to TRBJ2-7; tentative D call: TRBD2 (5 bases). The germline V gene has CDR1 SGDLS and CDR2 YYNGEE. The length of the CDR3 is 15 residues. Trimming shortened V by 0 bases and J by 2 bases, and 12 bases separated the two germline ends.

The V and J genes are TRBV5-4 and TRBJ2-3; 14 positions match TRBD2. The germline CDR1 and CDR2 sequences are SGHNT and YYREEE (reference sequence). V was pared by 4 bases and J by 5 bases, with 12 bases of the junction left unmatched. The CDR3 is made up of 18 amino acids. Here the CDR3 DNA reads TGTGCCAGCAGCGCGGGACTAGCGGGGGTAGTGAAGGGAGATACGCAGTATTTT. This gives the protein CASSAGLAGVVKGDTQYF.

This clone was observed once. The rearrangement joins TRBV11-2 to TRBJ1-4, with D uncertain. The germline gives CDR1 SGHAT, CDR2 FQNNGV. CDR3 length equals 19 residues. The V end lost 0 bases, the J end lost 6 bases, and 23 bases lay between the germline ends. CDR3 bases: TGTGCCAGCAGCTTAGATCTGATATCTTGGGGATTGGAGGATGAAAAACTGTTTTTT. This gives the protein CASSLDLISWGLEDEKLFF.

As to this clone: This same CDR3 is encoded by further DNA sequences in the sample. This chain connects TRBV5-1 to TRBJ2-2; D remains ambiguous. The CDR3 length is 14 residues. Between the trimmed V and J ends, which lost 0 bases and 1 base, there was a span of 4 bases. The germline CDR1 and CDR2 sequences are SGHRS and YFSETQ. CDR3 loop: CASSLGLNTGELFF. In DNA form, the CDR3 reads TGCGCCAGCAGCTTGGGACTGAACACCGGGGAGCTGTTTTTT.

This rearrangement joins TRBV4-1 to TRBJ1-3; tentative D call: TRBD1 (5 bases). In germline, CDR1 is MGHRA, CDR2 YSYEKL. The CDR3 covers 15 residues. Trimming cost V 2 bases and J 4 bases, with 12 bases left between them. CDR3 sequence reads: CASSQFQGSGNTIYF. Here the CDR3 DNA reads TGCGCCAGCAGCCAATTTCAGGGATCCGGAAACACCATATATTTT.

This clone was observed a single time. V is TRBV27 and J is TRBJ1-1, with D tentatively TRBD1 (5 bases). This CDR3 has 14 amino acids. The germline V and J ends were trimmed by 3 bases and 6 bases, with 14 bases remaining between them. CDR1 and CDR2 from the germline V gene are MNHEY and SMNVEV (reference sequence). This chain's CDR3 is CASSFRGAAPEAFF. CDR3 nucleotide sequence: TGTGCCAGCAGTTTTAGGGGTGCGGCCCCTGAAGCTTTCTTT.

This clone was seen just once. V gene TRBV10-2 combines with J gene TRBJ2-5; tentative D call: TRBD1 (5 bases). This CDR3 is 13 amino acids long. Trimming removed 7 bases from V and 1 base from J, with 10 bases in between. Germline CDR1 reads WSHSY; CDR2 reads SAAADI. The CDR3 coding sequence is TGCGCCAGCACCGACAGTGTCCAAGAGACCCAGTACTTC. Translation gives CASTDSVQETQYF.

The chain carries TRBV10-2 and TRBJ1-2, with D perhaps matching TRBD1 (6 bases). The CDR3 runs 15 residues. The germline gives CDR1 WSHSY, CDR2 SAAADI. Trimming took 6 bases from V and 2 from J, leaving 16 bases between them. The CDR3 loop reads CASRPRQDSNYGYTF. DNA for the CDR3: TGCGCCAGCAGACCCAGACAGGATTCCAACTATGGCTACACCTTC.

The rearrangement links TRBV5-1 to TRBJ1-4, with D tentatively TRBD1 (6 bases). This CDR3 region has 20 residues. CDR1 is SGHRS, CDR2 YFSETQ, per germline. Trimming removed 4 bases from V and 4 bases from J, with 29 bases in between. Here the CDR3 DNA reads TGCGCCAGCAGCCCAAACATGGGTGATTACCCGGACAGCCTTAATGAAAAACTGTTTTTT. It specifies CASSPNMGDYPDSLNEKLFF.

The chain combines TRBV5-8 with TRBJ2-3, with D possibly TRBD1 on 6 matching bases. The CDR3 runs to 15 residues. Per the germline V gene, CDR1 is SGHTS and CDR2 is YDEGEE. The V and J ends lost 1 base and 0 bases respectively, with 9 bases between them. Here the CDR3 DNA reads TGTGCCAGCAGCTTGAAAGGGGGAAGCACAGATACGCAGTATTTT. Translating gives CASSLKGGSTDTQYF.

The genes are TRBV27 and TRBJ2-1; TRBD2 agrees at 11 bases. Germline CDR1 MNHEY, CDR2 SMNVEV (reference sequence). Trimming cost V 3 bases and J 2 bases; bases outside gene matches: 3. The CDR3 totals 16 residues. CDR3 coding DNA: TGTGCCAGCAGTTTTCTGACTAGCGGGGCCTACAATGAGCAGTTCTTC. Translation: CASSFLTSGAYNEQFF.

The V and J genes are TRBV5-1 and TRBJ2-1; 9 positions match TRBD1. CDR3 length: 13 residues. V lost 4 bases to trimming and J lost 15 bases; unmatched junction nucleotides: 11. Looked up from germline, CDR1 is SGHRS and CDR2 is YFSETQ. This chain's CDR3 is CASSPLGTGPWFF. The CDR3 nucleotides read TGCGCCAGCAGCCCCCTAGGGACAGGGCCCTGGTTCTTC.

The chain links TRBV4-2 to TRBJ1-1, with 8 bases lining up with TRBD1. Germline V gene sequence: CDR1 LGHNA, CDR2 YNFKEQ. V shed 4 bases, J shed 1 base, and the junction held 5 bases outside the gene matches. The CDR3 spans 15 residues. The CDR3 sequence is CASSLMTGENTEAFF. CDR3 sequence (DNA): TGTGCCAGCAGCCTGATGACAGGGGAGAACACTGAAGCTTTCTTT.

V usage is TRBV11-3 and J usage is TRBJ2-1; TRBD1 aligns across 10 bases. Trimming at V came to 5 bases and at J to 3 bases, leaving 4 bases not matched to a gene. The germline V gene encodes CDR1 SGHNT and CDR2 YENEEA. There are 15 residues in the CDR3. This CDR3 reads CASSQDRGLYNEQFF. CDR3 coding DNA: TGTGCCAGCAGCCAAGACAGGGGGCTCTACAATGAGCAGTTCTTC.

The chain links TRBV25-1 to TRBJ2-3; 7 bases are shared with TRBD1. V lost 6 bases to trimming and J lost 10 bases; unmatched junction nucleotides: 4. Germline assignment: CDR1 MGHDK and CDR2 SYGVNS. This CDR3 is 11 amino acids long. The CDR3 region has the DNA TGTGCCAGCAGCAGGGGGACCCCGCAGTATTTT. Protein sequence: CASSRGTPQYF. Based on the CDR3 plus reference TRBV25-1 and TRBJ2-3, the full variable domain is EADIYQTPRYLVIGTGKKITLECSQTMGHDKMYWYQQDPGMELHLIHYSYGVNSTEKGDLSSESTVSRIRTEHFPLTLESARPSHTSQYLCASSRGTPQYFGPGTRLTVL.

The chain uses TRBV6-1 and TRBJ1-1; D gene unclear. CDR3 length: 11 residues. Germline-derived CDR1 and CDR2 are MNHNS and SASEGT. Trimming left V 8 bases short and J 3 bases short, with 7 bases between. CDR3 sequence: CASREYTEAFF. In nucleotides, the CDR3 is TGTGCCAGCCGGGAGTACACTGAAGCTTTCTTT.

This chain connects TRBV7-7 to TRBJ2-2, with D unresolved. In germline, CDR1 is SSHAT, CDR2 FNYEAQ (reference sequence). The V gene lost 5 bases and the J gene lost 2 bases, with 6 bases spanning the gap. This CDR3 has 13 residues. CDR3 in DNA: TGTGCCAGCAGCCGTACTAACACCGGGGAGCTGTTTTTT. It encodes CASSRTNTGELFF.

The chain carries TRBV6-5 and TRBJ1-2; D call uncertain. V shed 5 bases and J shed 8 bases, with 15 bases lying between them. The CDR3 sequence is 13 residues long. Germline CDR1 MNHEY, CDR2 SVGAGI. The CDR3: CASSRPVGEGYTF. The CDR3 region has the DNA TGTGCCAGCAGTAGACCCGTCGGGGAAGGCTACACCTTC.

The chain employs TRBV28 and TRBJ2-1, with TRBD1 matching 9 bases. Germline trimming cut 7 bases from V and 6 bases from J; bases unmatched to any gene: 10. CDR1 is MDHEN, CDR2 SYDVKM, per germline. The length of the CDR3 is 15 residues. This CDR3 reads CASTIPGQGPNEQFF. The CDR3 region has the DNA TGTGCCAGCACTATACCGGGACAGGGTCCCAATGAGCAGTTCTTC.